This T cell receptor beta chain was found in a study of T cell repertoires and HLA-DP antigens. Remarks on this clone: Its target is unknown.

Data came from immunoSEQ multiplex PCR; TCRdb stores just in-frame clones and leaves some out. The profile covers roughly 73,000 clones, with about four fifths appearing a single time and roughly 1.5% taken by the ten largest. The material sequenced was CD4+ T cells from PBMCs. This receptor was identified in a man aged 60 to 75 in good health and CMV-seronegative.

CDR3 coding DNA: TGTGCCAGCAGCTTAGGTCTAGGTCGTGTTGGGGAGCAGTTCTTC. This translates into CASSLGLGRVGEQFF. The chain carries TRBV11-3 and TRBJ2-1; no definite D call. The CDR3 has 15 residues. V was clipped by 1 base and J by 10 bases, with 17 bases between them. Germline V lookup: CDR1 SGHNT, CDR2 YENEEA.